These 19 T cell receptor beta chains originate from one sample sequenced in a study of T-cell reconstitution after alpha-beta-depleted transplantation in children. A library of TCRbeta sequences, prepared with unique molecular identifiers, was generated. TCRdb re-called the PCR reads through MiXCR, storing one row per CDR3 protein. In the table there are a few hundred thousand distinct CDR3 sequences, about a tenth of which are singletons. Sample: PBMCs from the stem cell graft donor, taken from the stem cell graft. Receptor source: a human donor who donated a stem cell graft to a child with acute lymphoblastic leukemia.

Only a few counts were recorded for this clonotype. V is TRBV15 and J is TRBJ2-1; the D is unclear. Germline assignment: CDR1 LNHNV and CDR2 YYDKDF (reference sequence). This CDR3 is 13 amino acids long. V lost 0 bases to trimming and J lost 8 bases, with 8 bases between them. The CDR3 region has the DNA TGTGCCACCAGCAGAGATTTCCCCGATGAGCAGTTCTTC. This gives the protein CATSRDFPDEQFF. The whole variable domain, remainder taken from reference TRBV15 and TRBJ2-1, is DAMVIQNPRYQVTQFGKPVTLSCSQTLNHNVMYWYQQKSSQAPKLLFHYYDKDFNNEADTPDNFQSRRPNTSFCFLDIRSPGLGDTAMYLCATSRDFPDEQFFGPGTRLTVL.

This clonotype was detected many times. The chain has TRBV7-8 and TRBJ2-7; D is perhaps TRBD2 (6 bases). The CDR3 totals 16 residues. The germline CDR1 and CDR2 sequences are SGHVS and FQNEAQ. Between the trimmed V and J ends, which lost 1 base and 0 bases, there was a span of 13 bases. The CDR3 sequence is CASSLGGAVASYEQYF. CDR3 nucleotide sequence: TGTGCCAGCAGCTTAGGCGGGGCCGTAGCCTCCTACGAGCAGTACTTC.

Only a few counts were recorded for this clonotype. One junction end disagrees with the germline gene, perhaps due to a read error. The chain carries TRBV12-3 or TRBV12-4 and TRBJ2-2, with 10 positions matching TRBD1. The CDR3 extends over 17 amino acids. In nucleotides, the CDR3 is TGTGCCAGCAGTTCTTCTCCGGGACAGGGGCCAAGAGGGGTGCTGTTTTTT. Translated: CASSSSPGQGPRGVLFF.

This clonotype was detected only a few times. V and J are TRBV12-3 or TRBV12-4 and TRBJ1-4; the D is unclear. This CDR3 has 14 amino acids. Trimming left V 6 bases short and J 4 bases short, with 12 bases between. The CDR3 region is CASSLGRGNEKLFF. The DNA of the CDR3 is TGTGCCAGCAGCCTAGGACGGGGTAATGAAAAACTGTTTTTT.

The CDR3 region is CSVRTGAQNTEAFF. The CDR3 nucleotides are TGCAGTGTCCGGACAGGGGCGCAGAACACTGAAGCTTTCTTT. This chain links TRBV20-1 with TRBJ1-1, with TRBD1 matching over 9 bases. V shed 7 bases and J 1 base; nucleotides not matched to a gene: 7. CDR1 and CDR2 from the germline V gene are DFQATT and SNEGSKA (reference sequence). The CDR3 is 14 residues long.

The CDR3 protein is CASSVAGHNTDTQYF. CDR3 nucleotide sequence: TGTGCCAGCAGCGTGGCGGGACACAACACAGATACGCAGTATTTT. V usage is TRBV9 and J usage is TRBJ2-3, with D possibly being TRBD1 or TRBD2 (6 bases each). Between the trimmed V and J ends, which lost 2 bases and 2 bases, there was a span of 12 bases. The CDR3 has 15 amino acids. Germline assignment: CDR1 SGDLS and CDR2 YYNGEE. The whole variable domain, remainder taken from reference TRBV9 and TRBJ2-3, is DSGVTQTPKHLITATGQRVTLRCSPRSGDLSVYWYQQSLDQGLQFLIQYYNGEERAKGNILERFSAQQFPDLHSELNLSSLELGDSALYFCASSVAGHNTDTQYFGPGTRLTVL.

The J gene is TRBJ1-2, the V gene TRBV12-3 or TRBV12-4; no reliable D call. The length of the CDR3 is 13 residues. Trimming removed 5 bases at V and 7 bases at J, with 14 bases between. As DNA, the CDR3 is TGTGCCAGCAGTGTCACCAAACTGGGTGGCTACACCTTC. Translation gives CASSVTKLGGYTF.

CDR3 sequence reads: CATSRGAGQGTDTQYF. The CDR3 DNA reads TGTGCCACCAGCAGAGGGGCGGGTCAGGGGACAGATACGCAGTATTTT. V gene TRBV15 combines with J gene TRBJ2-3; a possible D gene is TRBD1 (6 bases). V gave up 1 base and J gave up 3 bases, with 14 bases separating them. CDR1 and CDR2 from the germline V gene are LNHNV and YYDKDF (reference sequence). The CDR3 has 16 residues.

This clonotype has a handful of counts. The chain links TRBV27 to TRBJ2-7, with D possibly matching TRBD1 (6 bases). The CDR3 has 15 amino acids. The germline CDR1 and CDR2 sequences are MNHEY and SMNVEV (reference sequence). Trimming removed 5 bases from V and 9 bases from J, with 23 bases in between. The CDR3 spells CASSPRQAVRVAQYF. The DNA of the CDR3 is TGTGCCAGCAGTCCAAGACAGGCGGTGCGGGTTGCGCAGTACTTC.

The chain carries TRBV7-8 and TRBJ2-2, with D possibly being TRBD1 (6 bases). Germline-derived CDR1 and CDR2 are SGHVS and FQNEAQ. The V and J ends lost 5 bases and 1 base respectively, with 20 bases between them. This CDR3 is built from 18 residues. The CDR3 spells CASSPLDRQSLNTGELFF. CDR3 DNA: TGTGCCAGCAGCCCCCTCGACAGGCAAAGTTTGAACACCGGGGAGCTGTTTTTT.

This clonotype was picked up many times. The chain links TRBV7-9 to TRBJ2-7, with D perhaps assigned TRBD1 or TRBD2 (5 bases each). V lost 2 bases and J lost 7, with 15 bases in between. Germline assignment: CDR1 SEHNR and CDR2 FQNEAQ (reference sequence). The CDR3 contains 14 residues. CDR3 residues: CASSLKDGAEEQYF. As DNA, the CDR3 is TGTGCCAGCAGCTTAAAGGACGGGGCGGAAGAGCAGTACTTC.

The CDR3, as DNA: TGCGCCAGCAGCCAAGAGCGGGAGGCACCCTACGAGCAGTACTTC. Translated: CASSQEREAPYEQYF. This chain uses TRBV4-3 with TRBJ2-7; 8 bases align to TRBD2. Germline V lookup: CDR1 LGHNA, CDR2 YSLEER. V trimming: 0 bases; J trimming: 2 bases; junction bases outside the gene matches: 3. This CDR3 comprises 15 residues.

This clonotype was observed a handful of times. The chain carries TRBV29-1 and TRBJ1-2; no clear D. CDR1 is SQVTM, CDR2 ANQGSEA, per germline. Trimming took 6 bases from V and 1 from J, leaving 9 bases between them. This CDR3 region has 12 residues. In DNA form, the CDR3 reads TGCAGCGTCCTTACACATAACTATGGCTACACCTTC. This codes for CSVLTHNYGYTF.

In its sample, this clonotype was seen many times. V and J are TRBV9 and TRBJ1-2; no reliable D call. Trimming stripped 3 bases from V and 8 bases from J, with 8 bases between. This CDR3 spans 11 amino acids. The germline gives CDR1 SGDLS, CDR2 YYNGEE. The CDR3 region has the DNA TGTGCCAGCAGCGACTTTCAGGGCTACACCTTC. This encodes CASSDFQGYTF.

About this clonotype: A much larger clone differs from this one at a single base, so this may be a read error. The chain joins TRBV20-1 to TRBJ2-2; either TRBD1 or TRBD2 may fit D (5 bases each). The V gene's germline CDR1 is DFQATT and CDR2 SNEGSKA (reference sequence). The CDR3 consists of 16 residues. The CDR3 region is CSARPRTRANTGALFF. The CDR3 DNA sequence: TGCAGTGCCCGCCCCCGGACAAGGGCGAACACCGGGGCGCTGTTTTTT.

This clonotype was seen only a few times. This CDR3 reads CASNSGEYNEQFF. The CDR3 bases are TGTGCCAGCAATAGCGGGGAATACAATGAGCAGTTCTTC. This sequence joins TRBV28 and TRBJ2-1; 8 positions match TRBD2. Germline V gene data show CDR1 as MDHEN and CDR2 as SYDVKM. V gave up 7 bases and J gave up 4 bases; unmatched junction bases: 3. CDR3 length equals 13 residues.

On this clonotype itself: The junction differs from germline at one of its ends, possibly a read error. This rearrangement joins TRBV3-1 to TRBJ1-2, with 9 bases identical to TRBD1. There are 17 residues in the CDR3. CDR1 and CDR2 from the germline V gene are LGHDT and YNNKEL (reference sequence). CDR3 nucleotide sequence: TGTGCCACCAGCCAACTCCACCCTGGGACAGGGATATCCGGCTACACCTTC. Protein: CATSQLHPGTGISGYTF.

This clonotype was observed a handful of times. V is TRBV28 and J is TRBJ2-1; 10 nucleotides line up with TRBD1. Germline CDR1 MDHEN, CDR2 SYDVKM. J gave up 8 bases and V 8 bases, and 12 bases lay outside the gene matches. The CDR3 sequence is 15 residues long. The CDR3 region has the DNA TGTGCCAGCTATTCCTGGACAGGGGGGATCGATGAGCAGTTCTTC. It is translated as CASYSWTGGIDEQFF.

The table lists this clonotype with a few counts. DNA of the CDR3: TGCAGTGCTCCCAGCGGGCCGCTCAGAGATACGCAGTATTTT. Translation gives CSAPSGPLRDTQYF. The V call is TRBV20-1, the J call TRBJ2-3, with D possibly being TRBD2 (6 bases). CDR1 is DFQATT, CDR2 SNEGSKA, per germline (reference sequence). V dropped 5 bases and J dropped 5 bases, with 17 bases sitting between them. The CDR3 is made up of 14 amino acids.